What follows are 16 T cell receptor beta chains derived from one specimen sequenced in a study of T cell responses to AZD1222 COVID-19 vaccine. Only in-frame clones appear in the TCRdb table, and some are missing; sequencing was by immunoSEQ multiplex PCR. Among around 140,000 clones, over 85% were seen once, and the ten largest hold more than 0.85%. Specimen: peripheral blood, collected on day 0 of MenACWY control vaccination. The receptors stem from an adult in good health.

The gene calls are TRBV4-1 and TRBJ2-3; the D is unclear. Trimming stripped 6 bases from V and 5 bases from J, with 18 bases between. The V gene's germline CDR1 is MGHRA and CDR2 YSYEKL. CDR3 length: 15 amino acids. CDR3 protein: CASRTLAGLGDTQYF. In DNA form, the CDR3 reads TGCGCCAGCAGGACCTTGGCAGGATTAGGAGATACGCAGTATTTT.

The CDR3 protein is CASNQYTPVRSGYTF. The CDR3 region has the DNA TGTGCCAGCAACCAGTACACCCCGGTGCGGTCTGGCTACACCTTC. V usage is TRBV6-5 and J usage is TRBJ1-2; D is unresolved. The length of the CDR3 is 15 residues. V lost 7 bases and J lost 7, with 22 bases in between. Germline V CDR1 and CDR2: MNHEY, SVGAGI.

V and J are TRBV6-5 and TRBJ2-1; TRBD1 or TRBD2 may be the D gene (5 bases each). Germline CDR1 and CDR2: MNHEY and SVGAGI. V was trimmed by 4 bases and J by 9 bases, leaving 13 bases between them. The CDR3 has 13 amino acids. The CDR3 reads CASSLRGRLEQFF. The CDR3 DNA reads TGTGCCAGCAGTTTAAGGGGACGTCTTGAGCAGTTCTTC.

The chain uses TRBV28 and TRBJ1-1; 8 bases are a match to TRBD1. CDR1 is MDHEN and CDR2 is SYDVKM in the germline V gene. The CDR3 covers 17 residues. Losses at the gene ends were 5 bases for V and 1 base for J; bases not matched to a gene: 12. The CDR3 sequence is CASSPLRQGRTNTEAFF. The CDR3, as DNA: TGTGCCAGCAGTCCACTCCGACAGGGGCGGACGAACACTGAAGCTTTCTTT. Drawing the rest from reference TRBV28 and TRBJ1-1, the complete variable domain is DVKVTQSSRYLVKRTGEKVFLECVQDMDHENMFWYRQDPGLGLRLIYFSYDVKMKEKGDIPEGYSVSREKKERFSLILESASTNQTSMYLCASSPLRQGRTNTEAFFGQGTRLTVV.

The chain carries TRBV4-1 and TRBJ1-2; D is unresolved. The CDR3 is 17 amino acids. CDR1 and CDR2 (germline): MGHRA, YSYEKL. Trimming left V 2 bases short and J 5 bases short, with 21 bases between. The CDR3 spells CASSQRTRAEQFYGYTF. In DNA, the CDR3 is TGCGCCAGCAGCCAAAGGACTAGGGCCGAGCAATTTTATGGCTACACCTTC.

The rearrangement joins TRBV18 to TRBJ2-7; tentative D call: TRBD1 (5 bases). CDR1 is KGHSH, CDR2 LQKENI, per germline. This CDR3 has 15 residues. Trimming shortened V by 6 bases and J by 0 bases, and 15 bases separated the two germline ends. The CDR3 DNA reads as TGTGCCAGCTCTCAACGAAGGGGTAGCTCCTACGAGCAGTACTTC. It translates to CASSQRRGSSYEQYF. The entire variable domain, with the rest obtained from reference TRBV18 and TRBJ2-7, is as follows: NAGVMQNPRHLVRRRGQEARLRCSPMKGHSHVYWYRQLPEEGLKFMVYLQKENIIDESGMPKERFSAEFPKEGPSILRIQQVVRGDSAAYFCASSQRRGSSYEQYFGPGTRLTVT.

CDR3 protein: CASSAFSGATNEKLFF. For the CDR3, the DNA is TGTGCCAGCAGTGCGTTCTCAGGGGCAACTAATGAAAAACTGTTTTTT. This chain joins TRBV6-1 and TRBJ1-4; a weak D match, TRBD1 (6 bases). Germline V gene data show CDR1 as MNHNS and CDR2 as SASEGT. CDR3 size: 16 residues. Trimming cost V 4 bases and J 0 bases, with 12 bases left between them.

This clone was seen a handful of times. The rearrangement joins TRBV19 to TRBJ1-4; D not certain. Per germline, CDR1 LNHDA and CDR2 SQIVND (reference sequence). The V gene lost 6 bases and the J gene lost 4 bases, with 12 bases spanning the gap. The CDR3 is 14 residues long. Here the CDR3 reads CASSYRANNEKLFF. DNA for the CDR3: TGTGCCAGTAGCTACAGAGCGAATAATGAAAAACTGTTTTTT.

CDR3 amino acids: CASSEEFGTQYF. Written as DNA, the CDR3 is TGTGCCAGCAGTGAAGAGTTTGGGACCCAGTACTTC. This sequence joins TRBV2 and TRBJ2-5; D ambiguous. V shed 1 base and J shed 7 bases, with 7 bases lying between them. The CDR3 contains 12 residues. Per the germline V gene, CDR1 is SNHLY and CDR2 is FYNNEI. Full variable domain (rest looked up from reference TRBV2 and TRBJ2-5): EPEVTQTPSHQVTQMGQEVILRCVPISNHLYFYWYRQILGQKVEFLVSFYNNEISEKSEIFDDQFSVERPDGSNFTLKIRSTKLEDSAMYFCASSEEFGTQYFGPGTRLLVL.

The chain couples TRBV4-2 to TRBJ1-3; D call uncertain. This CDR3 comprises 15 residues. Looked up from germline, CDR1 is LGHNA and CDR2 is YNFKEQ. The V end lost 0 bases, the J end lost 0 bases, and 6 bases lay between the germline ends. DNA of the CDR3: TGTGCCAGCAGCCAAGAGGTTCCCTCTGGAAACACCATATATTTT. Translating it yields CASSQEVPSGNTIYF.

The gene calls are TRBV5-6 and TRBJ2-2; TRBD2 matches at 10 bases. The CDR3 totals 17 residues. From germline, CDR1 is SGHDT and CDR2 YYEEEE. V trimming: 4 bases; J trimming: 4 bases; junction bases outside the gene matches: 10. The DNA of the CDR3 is TGTGCCAGCAGCGCGGGCCTAGCGGGGGCCTTCACCGGGGAGCTGTTTTTT. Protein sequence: CASSAGLAGAFTGELFF.

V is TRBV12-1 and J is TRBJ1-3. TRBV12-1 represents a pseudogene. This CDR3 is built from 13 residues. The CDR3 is CASSFFGGNTIYF. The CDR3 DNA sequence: TGTGCCAGCAGCTTTTTTGGAGGAAACACCATATATTTT.

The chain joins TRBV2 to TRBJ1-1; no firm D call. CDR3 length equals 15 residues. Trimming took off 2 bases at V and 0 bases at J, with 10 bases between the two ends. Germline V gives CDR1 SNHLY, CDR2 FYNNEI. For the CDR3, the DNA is TGTGCCAGCAGTGAAAACCGTCAGGTGAACACTGAAGCTTTCTTT. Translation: CASSENRQVNTEAFF.

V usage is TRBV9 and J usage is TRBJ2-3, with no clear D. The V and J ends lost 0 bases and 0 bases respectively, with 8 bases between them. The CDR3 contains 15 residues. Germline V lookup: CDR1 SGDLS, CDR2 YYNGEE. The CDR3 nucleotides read TGTGCCAGCAGCGTAGCCCCGGCTAGCACAGATACGCAGTATTTT. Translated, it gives CASSVAPASTDTQYF. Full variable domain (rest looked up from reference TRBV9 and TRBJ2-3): DSGVTQTPKHLITATGQRVTLRCSPRSGDLSVYWYQQSLDQGLQFLIQYYNGEERAKGNILERFSAQQFPDLHSELNLSSLELGDSALYFCASSVAPASTDTQYFGPGTRLTVL.

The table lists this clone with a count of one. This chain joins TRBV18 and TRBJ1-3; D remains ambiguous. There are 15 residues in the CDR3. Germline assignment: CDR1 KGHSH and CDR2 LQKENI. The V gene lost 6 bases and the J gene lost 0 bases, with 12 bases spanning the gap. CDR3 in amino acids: CASSPSVASGNTIYF. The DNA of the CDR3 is TGTGCCAGCTCCCCCTCGGTGGCCTCTGGAAACACCATATATTTT.

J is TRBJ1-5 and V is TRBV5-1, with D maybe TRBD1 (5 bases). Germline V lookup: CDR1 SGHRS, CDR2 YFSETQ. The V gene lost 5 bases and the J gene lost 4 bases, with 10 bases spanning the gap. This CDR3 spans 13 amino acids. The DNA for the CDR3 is TGCGCCAGCAGAGACAGCGAAAATCAGCCCCAGCATTTT. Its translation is CASRDSENQPQHF.